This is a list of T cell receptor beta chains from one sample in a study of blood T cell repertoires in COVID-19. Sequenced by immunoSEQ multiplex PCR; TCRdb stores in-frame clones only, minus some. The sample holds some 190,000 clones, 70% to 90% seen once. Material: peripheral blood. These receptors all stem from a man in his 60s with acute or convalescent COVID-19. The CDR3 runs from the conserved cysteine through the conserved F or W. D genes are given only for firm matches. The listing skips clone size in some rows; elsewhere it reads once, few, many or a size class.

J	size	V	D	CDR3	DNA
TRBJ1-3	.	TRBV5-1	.	CASSTNSGNTIYF	TGCGCCAGCAGCACAAATTCTGGAAACACCATATATTTT
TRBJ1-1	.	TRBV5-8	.	CASSGRRAGAEAFF	TGTGCCAGCAGCGGACGCAGGGCTGGGGCTGAAGCTTTCTTT
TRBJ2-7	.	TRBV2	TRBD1	CASSGTGDEQYF	TGTGCCAGCAGTGGGACAGGGGATGAGCAGTACTTC
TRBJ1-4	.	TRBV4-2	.	CASSQVTSNEKLFF	TGTGCCAGCAGCCAAGTGACAAGTAATGAAAAACTGTTTTTT
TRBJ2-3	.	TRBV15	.	CATSRFSGGGGPDTQYF	TGTGCCACCAGCAGGTTCTCCGGGGGAGGTGGACCAGATACGCAGTATTTT
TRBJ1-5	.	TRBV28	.	CASSLQLNQPQHF	TGTGCCAGCAGTTTGCAGTTAAATCAGCCCCAGCATTTT
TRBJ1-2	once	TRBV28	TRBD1	CASSLGGTGEVYTF	TGTGCCAGTTCTTTAGGAGGGACAGGGGAGGTCTACACCTTC
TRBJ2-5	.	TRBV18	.	CASSPLEGQETQYF	TGTGCCAGCTCACCCTTGGAGGGGCAAGAGACCCAGTACTTC
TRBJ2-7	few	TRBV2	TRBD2	CASRMASGGEQYF	TGTGCCAGCAGGATGGCTAGCGGGGGCGAGCAGTACTTC
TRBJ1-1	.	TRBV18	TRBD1	CASSPDRATEAFF	TGTGCCAGCTCACCTGACAGGGCCACTGAAGCTTTCTTT
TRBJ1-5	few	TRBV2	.	CASSDQGLYNQPQHF	TGTGCCAGCAGCGACCAGGGATTATACAATCAGCCCCAGCATTTT
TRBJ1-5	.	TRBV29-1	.	CSVALGTSSHQPQHF	TGCAGCGTGGCGCTTGGGACATCGTCACATCAGCCCCAGCATTTT
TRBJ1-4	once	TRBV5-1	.	CASSRTGVGPNEKLFF	TGCGCCAGCAGCCGGACGGGAGTCGGACCGAATGAAAAACTGTTTTTT
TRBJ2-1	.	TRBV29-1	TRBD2	CSVDGVAGGLSYNEQFF	TGCAGCGTTGATGGGGTAGCGGGAGGTTTATCCTACAATGAGCAGTTCTTC
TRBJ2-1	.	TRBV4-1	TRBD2	CASSQRAGGTYNEQFF	TGCGCCAGCAGCCAAAGAGCGGGAGGCACCTACAATGAGCAGTTCTTC
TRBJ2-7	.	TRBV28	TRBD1	CASSLRTGRYEQYF	TGTGCCAGCAGTTTAAGGACAGGGCGGTACGAGCAGTACTTC
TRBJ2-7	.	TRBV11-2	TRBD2	CASSFKREHPYEQYF	TGTGCCAGCAGCTTTAAGCGGGAGCATCCCTACGAGCAGTACTTC